This T cell receptor beta chain was identified in a study of blood T cell repertoires in COVID-19. Study at large: PBMCs, B-cell-depleted T cells, or T cells were the source of the cDNA or gDNA that made up the material.

Per the study methods: Cell counts per sample came from amplifying reference gene primers. Libraries were prepared by immunoSEQ multiplex PCR; TCRdb keeps only in-frame clonotypes and omits some of them. Clone size and the V and J calls come from that table; the DNA yielded D and trimming. The sample records 120,000 or so clones, roughly 85% being singletons. Losses at the gene ends were 0 bases for V and 6 bases for J; bases not matched to a gene: 3. Germline assignment: CDR1 SGHDT and CDR2 YYEEEE. This CDR3 comprises 14 residues. This TCR derives from a man older than 75 with active or convalescent COVID-19. V is TRBV5-6 and J is TRBJ2-7; the match to TRBD2 covers 10 bases. Sequencing was carried out using peripheral blood. CDR3 sequence (DNA): TGTGCCAGCAGCTTGGCTCTAGCGGGAGCCGAGCAGTACTTC. This gives the protein CASSLALAGAEQYF.